This note documents a single TCR beta chain sequence. Its specific antigen is unknown. No per-base quality is available; no much larger clone lies one base away. This entry belongs to a study of blood T cell repertoires in COVID-19 (dated by TCRdb to 2020 to 2021). Some background on the complete study: Samples from collaborators originated in the United States, Italy and Spain and spanned both the acute and convalescent phases of COVID-19. The prospective study material was composed of cDNA or gDNA derived from T cells, B-cell-depleted T cells, or PBMCs. Subjects who had been exposed to COVID-19, were actively infected with it, or had recovered from it provided the deeply sampled blood TCRbeta repertoires that made up the dataset. The repertoires were made available in a free public database intended to serve as a resource for research on the immune response to SARS-CoV-2. The samples were drawn from the first 160 participants of the ongoing ImmuneRACE study and from some 1,300 subjects provided by 6 global collaborators. Nearly every sample came with metadata listing a de-identified subject ID, COVID-19 status, age in years and sex. Where available, HLA class I and class II types were taken from metadata supplied by the sample provider and were not determined by assay-based typing.

TCRbeta CDR3 regions were amplified from genomic DNA by means of the immunoSEQ Assay, a bias-controlled multiplex PCR. In the source study's methods: Nucleated cell counts per sample were estimated from amplification of reference gene primers within the assay. To quantify the absolute abundance of each unique TCRbeta CDR3 rearrangement, sequence reads were collapsed and filtered. For each sample, productive Simpson clonality was calculated as the square root of Simpson's diversity index across productive rearrangements. In its TCRdb copy, this immuneACCESS table keeps in-frame sequences only and misses some clones. Where compared with another copy, unresolved V genes explain less than half of these, and the others have no known cause. The V and J calls and the clone size are those of that table, but D and trimming were determined from the DNA. The sample table contains 180,000 or so clones; only one count was recorded for 87% of them. The leading ten clones occupy 3% to 4% of the sample.

Each collaborating institution followed its own protocols to collect whole blood in K2EDTA tubes. For TCRbeta analysis, collaborators shipped samples as frozen whole blood, isolated PBMCs, or DNA extracted from either of those sample types. Findings and caveats that apply to the study as a whole: The amount of clinical and demographic metadata varied by source and participant and was provided uncurated.

V ends up 8 bases short and J 4 bases short, with an unmatched junction base count of 13. There are 16 amino acids in the CDR3, from cysteine to phenylalanine inclusive. The kept DNA is CDR3 alone, 48 bases in frame from the first base. CDR1 MNHEY and CDR2 SMNVEV are derived from the germline V gene (reference sequence). Sequencing was done on a sample of peripheral blood. This sequence originates from a man between 18 and 35 years old with active or convalescent COVID-19. The sequence links TRBV27 to TRBJ2-3; a stretch of 9 junction bases matches TRBD2. At the DNA level, the sequence is TGTGCCAGCGCTGTACTAGGCGGGAGGGTCGCAGATACGCAGTATTTT. It translates to CASAVLGGRVADTQYF.